One sample yielded the 20 T cell receptor beta chains listed below, sequenced in a study of T cells in Graves' hyperthyroidism and ophthalmopathy. Amplified TCR beta CDR3 regions derived from RNA transcripts. During a first-round RT-PCR of the TCR CDR3, the HTBI primer set was used. TCRdb fed the multiplex PCR reads into MiXCR, producing one record per CDR3 protein. Of a few hundred thousand distinct CDR3 sequences detected, around a sixth appear once; the ten largest clones hold 28%. The sample was blood. These receptors were obtained from a woman younger than 35 with Graves' hyperthyroidism that later progressed to Graves' ophthalmopathy.

CDR3 sequence (DNA): TGTGCCAGCAGCCCCAGGGCAGGAGGCGTCGGAGAGACCCAGTACTTC. It encodes CASSPRAGGVGETQYF. The genes are TRBV5-4 and TRBJ2-5; tentatively, D is TRBD1 or TRBD2 (5 bases each). CDR3 length: 16 amino acids. V was trimmed by 4 bases and J by 4 bases, leaving 20 bases between them. Germline CDR1 and CDR2: SGHNT and YYREEE (reference sequence). Supplemented by reference TRBV5-4 and TRBJ2-5, the full variable domain reads ETGVTQSPTHLIKTRGQQVTLRCSSQSGHNTVSWYQQALGQGPQFIFQYYREEENGRGNFPPRFSGLQFPNYSSELNVNALELDDSALYLCASSPRAGGVGETQYFGPGTRLLVL.

Turning to this clonotype: One end of the junction does not line up with germline, which may come from a read error. CDR3 region: CASSASVPRLAGGPLHF. CDR3 nucleotide sequence: TGTGCCAGCAGTGCCTCCGTTCCAAGACTAGCGGGAGGGCCTCTACACTTC. The V and J genes are TRBV6-1 and TRBJ2-5, with 14 positions matching TRBD2. The germline CDR1 and CDR2 sequences are MNHNS and SASEGT. The CDR3 has 17 residues.

The table lists this clonotype with many counts. The junction departs from the called germline gene at one end, perhaps through a read error. This chain links TRBV2 with TRBJ2-3; TRBD1 might be the D (5 bases). Germline V gene lookup returns CDR1 SNHLY and CDR2 FYNNEI. The CDR3 runs 21 residues. This CDR3 is CASSQALSTYHDSAGTDTQYF. CDR3 nucleotides: TGTGCCAGCAGTCAAGCGCTTTCTACTTACCACGACAGCGCGGGCACAGATACGCAGTATTTT.

This clonotype came up many times. J is TRBJ2-3 and V is TRBV11-1; TRBD2 might be the D (5 bases). The germline V and J ends were trimmed by 6 bases and 0 bases, with 13 bases remaining between them. Looked up from germline, CDR1 is SGHAT and CDR2 is FQDESV (reference sequence). The CDR3 consists of 15 residues. This CDR3 is CASRREGFSTDTQYF. The CDR3 nucleotides read TGTGCCAGCAGAAGAGAGGGATTTAGCACAGATACGCAGTATTTT.

This clonotype was seen only a few times. The chain carries TRBV6-2 or TRBV6-3 and TRBJ1-5; D call uncertain. Germline V gene sequence: CDR1 MNHEY, CDR2 SVGEGT. V was trimmed by 6 bases and J by 7 bases, leaving 10 bases between them. The CDR3 covers 12 residues. The CDR3 loop is CASSPSWQPQHF. In nucleotides, the CDR3 is TGTGCCAGCAGCCCCTCGTGGCAGCCCCAGCATTTT.

Concerning this clonotype itself: This sequence may be a read error, since a much larger clone differs from it by one base. This chain joins TRBV6-1 and TRBJ2-3; the D is unclear. The CDR3 is 15 residues long. V lost 2 bases, J lost 7 bases, and 16 bases lay in between. Per germline, CDR1 MNHNS and CDR2 SASEGT. The CDR3 DNA is TGTGCCAGCAGTGAAATCCACAACACAGTGAATACGCAGTATTTT. Translated, it gives CASSEIHNTVNTQYF.

This clonotype appeared many times. This chain connects TRBV7-8 to TRBJ2-5; 10 nucleotides align to TRBD1. There are 19 residues in the CDR3. V gave up 5 bases and J gave up 3 bases; unmatched junction bases: 18. Germline V gene sequence: CDR1 SGHVS, CDR2 FQNEAQ. The chain's CDR3 is CASSRNRFWGQGRKETQYF. In DNA form, the CDR3 reads TGTGCCAGCAGCCGAAACAGATTTTGGGGACAGGGGAGGAAAGAGACCCAGTACTTC.

This clonotype was observed at least ten times. This rearrangement joins TRBV27 to TRBJ2-5, with TRBD2 matching 11 bases. V was clipped by 3 bases and J by 1 base; unmatched bases: 1. The CDR3 has 15 amino acids. The V gene's germline CDR1 is MNHEY and CDR2 SMNVEV (reference sequence). The CDR3 reads CASSFGTSGQETQYF. CDR3 DNA: TGTGCCAGCAGTTTTGGGACTAGCGGCCAAGAGACCCAGTACTTC.

There are many counts of this clonotype. The chain links TRBV27 to TRBJ2-2, with 9 bases identical to TRBD1. J gave up 6 bases and V 5 bases, and 7 bases lay outside the gene matches. From germline, CDR1 is MNHEY and CDR2 SMNVEV (reference sequence). The CDR3 runs 15 residues. The CDR3 reads CASSRTGAIPGELFF. The DNA of the CDR3 is TGTGCCAGCAGTCGGACAGGGGCAATCCCCGGGGAGCTGTTTTTT.

Many counts were recorded for this clonotype. V gene TRBV27 combines with J gene TRBJ2-1, with 13 bases fitting TRBD2. Germline CDR1 MNHEY, CDR2 SMNVEV (reference sequence). There are 16 residues in the CDR3. V lost 6 bases, J lost 10 bases, and 12 bases stayed unmatched. Written as DNA, the CDR3 is TGTGCCAGCAGCCCTCGGCGCAGGACTAGCGGGAGAGAGCAGTTCTTC. Protein sequence: CASSPRRRTSGREQFF.

This clonotype came up many times. The CDR3 region is CASSATSKDGYTF. CDR3 coding DNA: TGTGCCAGCAGTGCCACGTCGAAGGATGGCTACACCTTC. The J gene is TRBJ1-2, the V gene TRBV28, with D uncertain. The CDR3 spans 13 residues. CDR1 is MDHEN and CDR2 is SYDVKM in the germline V gene. V lost 5 bases and J lost 6, with 13 bases in between.

The rearrangement links TRBV10-3 to TRBJ2-1; D is ambiguous. The V and J ends lost 6 bases and 1 base respectively, with 13 bases between them. The V gene's germline CDR1 is ENHRY and CDR2 SYGVKD. The length of the CDR3 is 15 residues. CDR3 DNA sequence: TGTGCCATCAGAACAGTGACTCCTTCCTACAATGAGCAGTTCTTC. Encoded protein: CAIRTVTPSYNEQFF.

This clonotype was seen only once. The gene calls are TRBV30 and TRBJ1-5; D is uncertain. Trimming left V 2 bases short and J 0 bases short, with 8 bases between. CDR1 GTSNPN and CDR2 SVGIG come from the germline V gene (reference sequence). This CDR3 comprises 14 residues. CDR3 amino acids: CAWSQANSNQPQHF. CDR3 DNA sequence: TGTGCCTGGAGTCAGGCAAATAGCAATCAGCCCCAGCATTTT.

This clonotype was found a few times. This chain links TRBV3-1 with TRBJ2-2, with TRBD2 matching 10 bases. Germline V gene lookup returns CDR1 LGHDT and CDR2 YNNKEL (reference sequence). The junction had 4 bases not matched to a gene; V was cut back by 1 base and J by 5 bases. The CDR3 contains 16 residues. The CDR3 DNA is TGTGCCAGCAGCCAAGTCGGTAGCGGGAGGACCGGGGAGCTGTTTTTT. This gives the protein CASSQVGSGRTGELFF.

The table lists this clonotype with many counts. CDR3 sequence (DNA): TGTGCCAGCTCACCACAAGGGGAGAACACAGATACGCAGTATTTT. Amino acids: CASSPQGENTDTQYF. This chain links TRBV18 with TRBJ2-3; possibly TRBD1 or TRBD2 for D (5 bases each). This CDR3 has 15 amino acids. V was trimmed by 1 base and J by 2 bases, leaving 10 bases between them. Looked up from germline, CDR1 is KGHSH and CDR2 is LQKENI.

This clonotype appeared many times. The gene calls are TRBV6-1 and TRBJ1-1; perhaps TRBD1 as D (6 bases). CDR1 and CDR2 (germline): MNHNS, SASEGT. The CDR3 contains 17 residues. V was shortened by 6 bases and J by 0 bases, with 20 bases between the two germline ends. The CDR3 DNA is TGTGCCAGCAGCATCGGTTCCGGGACATTTTTGAACACTGAAGCTTTCTTT. This sequence encodes CASSIGSGTFLNTEAFF.

This clonotype has ten or more counts. The chain couples TRBV29-1 to TRBJ2-3, with 10 bases aligning to TRBD2. Germline V gene data show CDR1 as SQVTM and CDR2 as ANQGSEA. The CDR3 is made up of 14 amino acids. V was clipped by 4 bases and J by 4 bases; unmatched bases: 5. The CDR3 DNA reads TGCAGCGTTGTACGGCTAGCGGGAGCAGATACGCAGTATTTT. This encodes CSVVRLAGADTQYF.

This clonotype was seen ten or more times. The rearrangement uses TRBV24-1 and TRBJ2-2; D unresolved. In germline, CDR1 is KGHDR, CDR2 SFDVKD. V was shortened by 4 bases and J by 4 bases, with 24 bases between the two germline ends. This CDR3 is 19 amino acids long. CDR3 residues: CATSDSLTAGRTGTGELFF. CDR3 coding DNA: TGTGCCACCAGTGACTCCCTCACGGCAGGCCGAACGGGCACCGGGGAGCTGTTTTTT.

This chain connects TRBV27 to TRBJ1-1; 8 bases agree with TRBD1. V lost 4 bases and J lost 7; bases outside the gene matches: 8. The CDR3 contains 14 residues. CDR1 and CDR2 from the germline V gene are MNHEY and SMNVEV (reference sequence). This chain's CDR3 is CASSSRSDRDEAFF. In DNA form, the CDR3 reads TGTGCCAGCAGTTCGCGGTCGGACAGGGATGAAGCTTTCTTT.

The chain links TRBV7-6 to TRBJ2-1; D ambiguous. This CDR3 comprises 14 residues. CDR1 SGHVS and CDR2 FNYEAQ come from the germline V gene. Trimming cost V 6 bases and J 3 bases, with 12 bases left between them. CDR3 sequence: CASSPVGDYNEQFF. CDR3 in DNA: TGTGCCAGCAGTCCCGTTGGGGACTACAATGAGCAGTTCTTC.